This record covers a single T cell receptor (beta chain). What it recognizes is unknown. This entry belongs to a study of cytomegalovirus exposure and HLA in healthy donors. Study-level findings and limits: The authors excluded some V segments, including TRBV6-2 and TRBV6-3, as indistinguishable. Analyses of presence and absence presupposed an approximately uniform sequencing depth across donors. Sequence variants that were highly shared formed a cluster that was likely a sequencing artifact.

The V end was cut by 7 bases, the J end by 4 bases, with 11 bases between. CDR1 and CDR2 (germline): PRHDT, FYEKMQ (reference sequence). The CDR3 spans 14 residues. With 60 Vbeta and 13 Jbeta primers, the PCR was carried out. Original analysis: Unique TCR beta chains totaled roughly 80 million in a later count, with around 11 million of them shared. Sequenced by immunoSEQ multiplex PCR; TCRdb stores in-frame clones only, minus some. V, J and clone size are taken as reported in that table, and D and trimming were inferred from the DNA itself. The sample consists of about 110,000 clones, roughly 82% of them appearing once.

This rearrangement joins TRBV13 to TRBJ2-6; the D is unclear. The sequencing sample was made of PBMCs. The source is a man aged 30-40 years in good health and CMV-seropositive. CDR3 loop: CASTDNYGANVLTF. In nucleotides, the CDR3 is TGTGCCAGCACCGATAACTACGGGGCCAACGTCCTGACTTTC.